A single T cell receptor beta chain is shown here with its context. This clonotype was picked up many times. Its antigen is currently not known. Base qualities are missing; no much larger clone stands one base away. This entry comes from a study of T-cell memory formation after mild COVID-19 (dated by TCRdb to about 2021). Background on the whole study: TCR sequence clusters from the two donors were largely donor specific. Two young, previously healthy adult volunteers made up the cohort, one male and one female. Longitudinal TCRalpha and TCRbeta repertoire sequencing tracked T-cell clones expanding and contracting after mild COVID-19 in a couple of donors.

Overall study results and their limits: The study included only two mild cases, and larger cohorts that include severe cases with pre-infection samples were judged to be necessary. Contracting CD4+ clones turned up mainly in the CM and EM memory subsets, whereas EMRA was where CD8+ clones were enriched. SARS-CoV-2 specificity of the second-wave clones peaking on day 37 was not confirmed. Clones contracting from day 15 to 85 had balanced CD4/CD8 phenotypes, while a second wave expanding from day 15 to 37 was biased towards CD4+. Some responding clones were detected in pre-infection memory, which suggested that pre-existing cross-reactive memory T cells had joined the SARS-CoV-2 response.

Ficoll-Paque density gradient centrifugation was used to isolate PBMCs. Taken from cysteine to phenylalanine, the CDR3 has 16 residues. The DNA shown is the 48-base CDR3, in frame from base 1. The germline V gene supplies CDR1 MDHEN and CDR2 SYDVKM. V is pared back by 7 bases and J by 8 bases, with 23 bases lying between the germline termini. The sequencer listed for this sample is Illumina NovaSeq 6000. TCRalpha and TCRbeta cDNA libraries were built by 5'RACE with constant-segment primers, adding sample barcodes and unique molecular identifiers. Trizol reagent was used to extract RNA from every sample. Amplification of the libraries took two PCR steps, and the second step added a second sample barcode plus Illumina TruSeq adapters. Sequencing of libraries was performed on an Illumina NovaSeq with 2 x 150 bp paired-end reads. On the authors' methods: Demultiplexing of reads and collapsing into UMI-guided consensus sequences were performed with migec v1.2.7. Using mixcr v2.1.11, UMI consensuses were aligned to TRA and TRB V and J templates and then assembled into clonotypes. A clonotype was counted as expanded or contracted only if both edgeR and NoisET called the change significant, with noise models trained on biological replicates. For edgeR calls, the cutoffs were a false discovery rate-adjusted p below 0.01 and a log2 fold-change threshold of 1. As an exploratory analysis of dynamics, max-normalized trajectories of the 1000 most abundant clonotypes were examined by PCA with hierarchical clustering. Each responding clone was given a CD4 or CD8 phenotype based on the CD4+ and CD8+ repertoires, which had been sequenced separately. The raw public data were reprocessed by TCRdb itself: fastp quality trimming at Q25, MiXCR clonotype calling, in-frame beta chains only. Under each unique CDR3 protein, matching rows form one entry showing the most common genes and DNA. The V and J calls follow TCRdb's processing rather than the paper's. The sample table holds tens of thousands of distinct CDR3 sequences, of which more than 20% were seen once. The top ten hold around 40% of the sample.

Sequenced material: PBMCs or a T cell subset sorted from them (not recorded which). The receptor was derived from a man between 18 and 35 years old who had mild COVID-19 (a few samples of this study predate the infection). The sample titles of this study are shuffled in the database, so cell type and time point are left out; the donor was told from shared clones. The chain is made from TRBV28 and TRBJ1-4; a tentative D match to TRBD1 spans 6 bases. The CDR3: CASNPQDTQGWEKLFF. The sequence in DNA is TGTGCCAGCAACCCCCAAGACACCCAGGGGTGGGAAAAACTGTTTTTT.